This passage covers 30 T cell receptor beta chains from one sample sequenced in a study of OX40 agonist ivuxolimab in advanced cancers. Using immunoSEQ multiplex PCR, the repertoire was profiled, and TCRdb retains in-frame clones only, with some absent. The sample carries 75,000 to 90,000 clones, roughly 92% recorded once. Sequenced material: CD4+ or CD8+ T cells sorted from blood, taken in a trial of the OX40 agonist ivuxolimab. The receptors stem from an adult with an advanced solid tumor such as melanoma, head and neck, liver or kidney cancer.

This rearrangement joins TRBV9 to TRBJ1-2; D is ambiguous. The CDR3 has 11 residues. Germline V gene sequence: CDR1 SGDLS, CDR2 YYNGEE. Trimming left V 4 bases short and J 4 bases short, with 5 bases between. Here the CDR3 reads CASSSTYGYTF. DNA of the CDR3: TGTGCCAGCAGCTCAACCTATGGCTACACCTTC.

The chain uses TRBV7-6 and TRBJ2-1, with 8 bases lining up with TRBD2. The CDR3 extends over 16 amino acids. CDR1 is SGHVS and CDR2 is FNYEAQ in the germline V gene. The J segment lost 0 bases and the V segment lost 5 bases, leaving 6 bases of the junction unmatched. In DNA, the CDR3 is TGTGCCAGCAGCAACCCGGGGGGGGGCTCCTACAATGAGCAGTTCTTC. Protein: CASSNPGGGSYNEQFF.

This chain connects TRBV7-9 to TRBJ1-3; D uncertain. The germline V gene has CDR1 SEHNR and CDR2 FQNEAQ (reference sequence). This CDR3 region has 13 residues. Trimming left V 1 base short and J 0 bases short, with 1 base between. Here the CDR3 reads CASSLGSGNTIYF. The CDR3 coding sequence is TGTGCCAGCAGCTTAGGCTCTGGAAACACCATATATTTT.

This clone was observed a single time. The V gene is TRBV11-2, the J gene TRBJ1-5; a possible D gene is TRBD1 (5 bases). The V and J ends lost 2 bases and 6 bases respectively, with 14 bases between them. Germline V lookup: CDR1 SGHAT, CDR2 FQNNGV. The CDR3 loop spans 15 amino acids. Here the CDR3 DNA reads TGTGCCAGCAGCTTAATGTCTGGGGGTAGTCAGCCCCAGCATTTT. Translated: CASSLMSGGSQPQHF. Supplemented by reference TRBV11-2 and TRBJ1-5, the full variable domain reads EAGVAQSPRYKIIEKRQSVAFWCNPISGHATLYWYQQILGQGPKLLIQFQNNGVVDDSQLPKDRFSAERLKGVDSTLKIQPAKLEDSAVYLCASSLMSGGSQPQHFGDGTRLSIL.

The chain couples TRBV6-6 to TRBJ2-5; D ambiguous. Germline V lookup: CDR1 MNHNY, CDR2 SVGAGI (reference sequence). The CDR3 is made up of 12 amino acids. Trimming removed 6 bases at V and 4 bases at J, with 9 bases between. The CDR3 region has the DNA TGTGCCAGCAGGGACCACCTAGAGACCCAGTACTTC. This sequence encodes CASRDHLETQYF.

The chain is built from TRBV6-6 and TRBJ1-1, with D uncertain. Germline V CDR1 and CDR2: MNHNY, SVGAGI (reference sequence). The CDR3 runs 14 residues. The V end was cut by 2 bases, the J end by 2 bases, with 9 bases between. CDR3 nucleotide sequence: TGTGCCAGCAGTTACCCCCAAGGTAACACTGAAGCTTTCTTT. As protein: CASSYPQGNTEAFF.

J is TRBJ1-2 and V is TRBV6-5; TRBD1 matches at 10 bases. The trim removed 4 bases at V and 4 bases at J, leaving 3 bases unmatched. The CDR3 extends over 14 amino acids. The germline gives CDR1 MNHEY, CDR2 SVGAGI. The CDR3, as DNA: TGTGCCAGCAGTTGGACAGGGGGTGCCTATGGCTACACCTTC. Its translation: CASSWTGGAYGYTF.

The V call is TRBV5-6, the J call TRBJ1-2; 7 bases fit TRBD1. Looked up from germline, CDR1 is SGHDT and CDR2 is YYEEEE. The length of the CDR3 is 14 residues. The junction had 10 bases not matched to a gene; V was cut back by 7 bases and J by 4 bases. The CDR3, as DNA: TGTGCCAGCGAACGGAGGGGGCGCCTCTATGGCTACACCTTC. Amino acid sequence: CASERRGRLYGYTF.

The rearrangement uses TRBV6-6 and TRBJ2-7; D is undetermined. The CDR3 contains 13 residues. V shed 2 bases and J shed 5 bases, with 10 bases lying between them. The V gene's germline CDR1 is MNHNY and CDR2 SVGAGI (reference sequence). CDR3 coding DNA: TGTGCCAGCAGTTACAGGGATAGGGACGAGCAGTACTTC. This sequence encodes CASSYRDRDEQYF.

The rearrangement uses TRBV10-3 and TRBJ1-6, with a possible D match to TRBD1 (5 bases). CDR1 is ENHRY and CDR2 is SYGVKD in the germline V gene. Trimming stripped 3 bases from V and 7 bases from J, with 10 bases between. This CDR3 has 14 amino acids. CDR3 sequence: CAISEGRENSPLHF. The DNA for the CDR3 is TGTGCCATCAGTGAAGGCAGGGAGAATTCACCCCTCCACTTT.

This chain links TRBV5-6 with TRBJ2-1; 7 bases are a match to TRBD1. Trimming took 2 bases from V and 13 from J; bases not matched to a gene: 12. The CDR3 is 14 amino acids. Germline assignment: CDR1 SGHDT and CDR2 YYEEEE. As DNA, the CDR3 is TGTGCCAGCAGCTTCCCCCCGGGACAGATAGAACAGTTCTTC. Its translation is CASSFPPGQIEQFF.

The chain has TRBV5-1 and TRBJ2-3; 11 nucleotides match TRBD2. V gave up 0 bases and J gave up 4 bases; unmatched junction bases: 7. Germline loops: CDR1 SGHRS, CDR2 YFSETQ. The CDR3 covers 17 residues. The CDR3 DNA reads as TGCGCCAGCAGCTTGGGAGAACTAGCGGGAGAGGCAGATACGCAGTATTTT. It codes for CASSLGELAGEADTQYF.

This clone occurred once. This chain joins TRBV9 and TRBJ1-3, with 7 bases fitting TRBD1. Germline values: CDR1 SGDLS, CDR2 YYNGEE. V gave up 2 bases and J gave up 0 bases; unmatched junction bases: 8. The CDR3 extends over 17 amino acids. The CDR3 DNA reads as TGTGCCAGCAGCGTCAGTCTCAGGGGGAGCTCTGGAAACACCATATATTTT. Translating it yields CASSVSLRGSSGNTIYF.

This chain joins TRBV11-2 and TRBJ1-1, with a possible D match to TRBD1 (5 bases). With 6 bases removed from V and 2 bases from J, the gap between germline ends came to 16 bases. CDR3 length equals 15 residues. Germline assignment: CDR1 SGHAT and CDR2 FQNNGV. The CDR3 loop reads CASRPAKGTNTEAFF. As DNA, the CDR3 is TGTGCCAGCAGGCCAGCCAAGGGGACTAACACTGAAGCTTTCTTT.

The CDR3 sequence is CASSVAPGRGGAGEQYF. The CDR3 nucleotides are TGTGCCAGCAGCGTAGCCCCGGGGCGCGGGGGGGCAGGTGAGCAGTACTTC. The chain joins TRBV9 to TRBJ2-7; 9 bases match TRBD2. The CDR3 loop spans 17 amino acids. With 0 bases clipped from V and 7 bases from J, the junction kept 14 bases outside the gene matches. Germline V CDR1 and CDR2: SGDLS, YYNGEE.

The V call is TRBV6-5, the J call TRBJ2-3; D is ambiguous. Germline CDR1 and CDR2: MNHEY and SVGAGI. Deletions cut 10 bases from V and 4 bases from J, with 12 bases between. The CDR3 sequence is 12 residues long. The DNA of the CDR3 is TGTGCCACTAGTAGTGTTTCAGATACGCAGTATTTT. Its translation: CATSSVSDTQYF.

The rearrangement joins TRBV18 to TRBJ2-2; D assignment may be TRBD1 or TRBD2 (6 bases each). The CDR3 spans 15 residues. Germline-derived CDR1 and CDR2 are KGHSH and LQKENI. V lost 3 bases and J lost 7, with 15 bases in between. The CDR3 DNA is TGTGCCAGCTCACCCCTACAAGGGGGGATCGGGGAGCTGTTTTTT. This gives the protein CASSPLQGGIGELFF.

The count of this clone is one. One end of the junction fails to match germline, which may point to a read error. V usage is TRBV7-2 and J usage is TRBJ2-7; 10 bases are shared with TRBD1. The CDR3 extends over 13 amino acids. The germline gives CDR1 SGHTA, CDR2 FQGNSA. CDR3 sequence reads: CASSSLSSGQGHF. DNA of the CDR3: TGTGCCAGCAGCTCGCTAAGTTCGGGACAGGGGCACTTC.

This clone appeared a few times. The chain has TRBV6-6 and TRBJ2-5; the D gene could be TRBD1 or TRBD2 (5 bases each). V lost 5 bases to trimming and J lost 5 bases, with 18 bases between them. CDR1 is MNHNY, CDR2 SVGAGI, per germline (reference sequence). The CDR3 sequence is 15 residues long. The CDR3 nucleotides are TGTGCCAGCAGTCACCGGGGCACCCTACGGGAGACCCAGTACTTC. Protein sequence: CASSHRGTLRETQYF.

CDR3 amino acids: CATRQGASYNSPLHF. DNA of the CDR3: TGTGCCACCAGACAGGGGGCATCCTATAATTCACCCCTCCACTTT. The chain carries TRBV2 and TRBJ1-6, with 10 bases fitting TRBD1. CDR1 and CDR2 (germline): SNHLY, FYNNEI. J lost 1 base, V lost 10 bases, and 4 bases had no gene match. The CDR3 consists of 15 residues.

The rearrangement joins TRBV9 to TRBJ2-5, with a possible D match to TRBD1 (6 bases). Germline V gene data show CDR1 as SGDLS and CDR2 as YYNGEE. The CDR3 is made up of 15 amino acids. Trimming stripped 3 bases from V and 8 bases from J, with 20 bases between. CDR3 in amino acids: CASSEDWGTRGTQYF. The CDR3 DNA is TGTGCCAGCAGCGAGGACTGGGGGACACGCGGAACCCAGTACTTC.

J is TRBJ2-3 and V is TRBV19; perhaps TRBD1 as D (5 bases). CDR3 size: 13 residues. Germline-derived CDR1 and CDR2 are LNHDA and SQIVND (reference sequence). The ends were cut back, 4 bases at V and 1 base at J, with 6 bases in the middle. CDR3 in DNA: TGTGCCAGTAGTAGACAGCGCACAGATACGCAGTATTTT. Translation gives CASSRQRTDTQYF.

This rearrangement joins TRBV5-4 to TRBJ2-3; TRBD1 might be the D (5 bases). V was trimmed by 4 bases and J by 6 bases, leaving 9 bases between them. The CDR3 has 12 residues. Looked up from germline, CDR1 is SGHNT and CDR2 is YYREEE (reference sequence). As DNA, the CDR3 is TGTGCCAGCAGCCGTACAGGCGATACGCAGTATTTT. Encoded protein: CASSRTGDTQYF.

V and J are TRBV5-4 and TRBJ1-4; 8 bases are shared with TRBD1. Trimming cost V 4 bases and J 8 bases; bases outside gene matches: 7. The CDR3 has 14 residues. CDR1 and CDR2 from the germline V gene are SGHNT and YYREEE (reference sequence). CDR3 bases: TGTGCCAGCAGCCGACAGGGGTCGGGCGAAAAACTGTTTTTT. Translated, it gives CASSRQGSGEKLFF.

CDR3 in DNA: TGCGCCAGCAGCTTGCTCGGAAAGATGGTTGAGCAGTTCTTC. This encodes CASSLLGKMVEQFF. The V and J genes are TRBV5-1 and TRBJ2-1; D is ambiguous. Germline CDR1 SGHRS, CDR2 YFSETQ. Trimming shortened V by 1 base and J by 9 bases, and 14 bases separated the two germline ends. The CDR3 runs to 14 residues.

This chain joins TRBV9 and TRBJ2-5, with 7 bases lining up with TRBD2. This CDR3 region has 16 residues. CDR1 SGDLS and CDR2 YYNGEE come from the germline V gene. V shed 3 bases and J 3 bases; nucleotides not matched to a gene: 11. The CDR3 reads CASSAHNLAGEETQYF. CDR3 sequence (DNA): TGTGCCAGCAGCGCCCATAACCTGGCGGGGGAAGAGACCCAGTACTTC.

The chain is built from TRBV6-5 and TRBJ1-2, with 8 bases identical to TRBD1. This CDR3 has 15 residues. J gave up 3 bases and V 2 bases, and 5 bases lay outside the gene matches. CDR1 is MNHEY, CDR2 SVGAGI, per germline. DNA for the CDR3: TGTGCCAGCAGTTACGTGGGACAGGAAGACTATGGCTACACCTTC. Translated, it gives CASSYVGQEDYGYTF.

This rearrangement joins TRBV2 to TRBJ2-7, with 11 bases that match TRBD1. This CDR3 has 14 residues. CDR1 is SNHLY, CDR2 FYNNEI, per germline. V trimming: 7 bases; J trimming: 5 bases; junction bases outside the gene matches: 7. CDR3 nucleotide sequence: TGTGCCAGCACCCGGGACAGGGGGTTGGACGAGCAGTACTTC. Its translation is CASTRDRGLDEQYF.

V gene TRBV7-6 combines with J gene TRBJ2-3, with D perhaps TRBD1 (8 bases). Trimming took 5 bases from V and 4 from J, leaving 16 bases between them. This CDR3 contains 15 residues. The germline V gene has CDR1 SGHVS and CDR2 FNYEAQ. Written as DNA, the CDR3 is TGTGCCAGCAGCCCCGGCACAGGGGGGGCAGATACGCAGTATTTT. It encodes CASSPGTGGADTQYF.

This clone was seen a single time. The chain has TRBV4-2 and TRBJ2-1; possible D gene TRBD2, 6 bases. CDR1 and CDR2 from the germline V gene are LGHNA and YNFKEQ. The length of the CDR3 is 17 residues. Trimming cost V 0 bases and J 2 bases, with 14 bases left between them. In DNA, the CDR3 is TGTGCCAGCAGCCAAGAGAGGTTGCGGGGCACCTACAATGAGCAGTTCTTC. Translating it yields CASSQERLRGTYNEQFF.